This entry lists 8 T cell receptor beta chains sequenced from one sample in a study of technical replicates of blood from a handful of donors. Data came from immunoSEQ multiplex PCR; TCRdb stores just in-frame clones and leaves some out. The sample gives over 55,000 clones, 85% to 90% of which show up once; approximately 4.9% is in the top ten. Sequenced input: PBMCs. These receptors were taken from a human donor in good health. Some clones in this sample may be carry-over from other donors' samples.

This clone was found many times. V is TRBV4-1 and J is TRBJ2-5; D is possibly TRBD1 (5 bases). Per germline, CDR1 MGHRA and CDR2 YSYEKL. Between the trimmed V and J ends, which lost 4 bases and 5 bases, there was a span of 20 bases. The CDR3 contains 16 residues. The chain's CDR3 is CASSRRLGASGETQYF. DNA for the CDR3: TGCGCCAGCAGCCGGCGTCTTGGTGCCTCAGGGGAGACCCAGTACTTC.

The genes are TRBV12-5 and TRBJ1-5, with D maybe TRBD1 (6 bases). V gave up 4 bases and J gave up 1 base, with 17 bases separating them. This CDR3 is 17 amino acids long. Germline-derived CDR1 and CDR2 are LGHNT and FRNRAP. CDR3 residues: CASGSGTTVGSNQPQHF. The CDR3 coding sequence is TGTGCTAGTGGTTCCGGGACAACCGTGGGGAGCAATCAGCCCCAGCATTTT.

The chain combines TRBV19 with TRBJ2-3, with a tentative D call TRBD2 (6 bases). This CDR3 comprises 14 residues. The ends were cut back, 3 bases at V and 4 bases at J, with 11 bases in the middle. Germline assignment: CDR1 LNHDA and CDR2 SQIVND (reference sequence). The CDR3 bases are TGTGCCAGTAGTATTGGGGGGAATTCAGATACGCAGTATTTT. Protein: CASSIGGNSDTQYF.

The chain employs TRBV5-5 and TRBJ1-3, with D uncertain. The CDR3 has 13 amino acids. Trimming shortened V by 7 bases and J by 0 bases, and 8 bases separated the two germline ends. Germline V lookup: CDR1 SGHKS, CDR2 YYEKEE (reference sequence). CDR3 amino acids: CASCVFSGNTIYF. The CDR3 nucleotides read TGTGCCAGCTGCGTGTTCTCTGGAAACACCATATATTTT.

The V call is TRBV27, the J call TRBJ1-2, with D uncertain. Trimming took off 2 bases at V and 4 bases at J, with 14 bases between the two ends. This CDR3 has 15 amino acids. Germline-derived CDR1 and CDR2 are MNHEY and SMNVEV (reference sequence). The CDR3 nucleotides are TGTGCCAGCAGTTTAACGGCAGGTCGCAGCTATGGCTACACCTTC. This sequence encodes CASSLTAGRSYGYTF.

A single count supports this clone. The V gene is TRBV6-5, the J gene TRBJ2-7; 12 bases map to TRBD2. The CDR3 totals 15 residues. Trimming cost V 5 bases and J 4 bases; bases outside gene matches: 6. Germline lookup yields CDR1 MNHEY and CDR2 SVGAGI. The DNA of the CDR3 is TGTGCCAGCAGTGTGACTAGCGGGGGACCTTACGAGCAGTACTTC. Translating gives CASSVTSGGPYEQYF.

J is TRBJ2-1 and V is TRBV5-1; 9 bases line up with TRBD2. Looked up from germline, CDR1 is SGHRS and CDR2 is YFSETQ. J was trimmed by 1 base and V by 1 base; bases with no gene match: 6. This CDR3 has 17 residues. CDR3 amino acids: CASSLPTSGGSYNEQFF. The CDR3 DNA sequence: TGCGCCAGCAGCTTGCCCACCAGCGGGGGGTCCTACAATGAGCAGTTCTTC.

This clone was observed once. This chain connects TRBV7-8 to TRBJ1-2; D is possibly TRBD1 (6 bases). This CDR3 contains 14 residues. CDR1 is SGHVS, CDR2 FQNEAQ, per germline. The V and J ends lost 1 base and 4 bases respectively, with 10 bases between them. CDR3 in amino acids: CASSLGGGVYGYTF. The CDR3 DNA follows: TGTGCCAGCAGCTTAGGGGGGGGCGTCTATGGCTACACCTTC.